A selection of T cell receptor beta chains follows, all from one sample in a study of blood T cells in healthy people across ages. TCRdb processed the 5' RACE reads anew with MiXCR; each CDR3 protein has one entry. The profile shows 780,000 or so distinct CDR3 sequences, about 56% of them singletons. What was sequenced was blood. The receptors stem from a man between 40 and 49 years old in good health. CDR3s include the opening cysteine and the closing phenylalanine or tryptophan. A D gene is named only where the DNA matches it firmly. Size tells how often a clone was seen (once, few, many) or the class of an expanded clone, and some rows leave it out.

clone_size	d_call	v_call	j_call	cdr3_nt	cdr3_aa
-	-	TRBV12-3/TRBV12-4	TRBJ2-3	TGTGCCAGCAGTTTCTCTAGTGTTAGCACAGATACGCAGTATTTT	CASSFSSVSTDTQYF
few	TRBD1	TRBV5-1	TRBJ2-7	TGCGCCAGCAGCTTGTTCGGGACAGGATCCTACGAGCAGTACTTC	CASSLFGTGSYEQYF
-	-	TRBV20-1	TRBJ2-4	TGCGGTGCTAGAGAGTCGAGGGGTGGCAAAAACATTCAGTACTTC	CGARESRGGKNIQYF
-	-	TRBV7-3	TRBJ2-2	TGTGCCAGCAGTCCGGGACGGCCGAACACCGGGGAGCTGTTTTTT	CASSPGRPNTGELFF
-	-	TRBV7-9	TRBJ2-7	TGTGCCAGCAGCTCTGGGAGCAGAACCTACGAGCAGTACTTC	CASSSGSRTYEQYF
-	TRBD2	TRBV20-1	TRBJ2-1	TGCAGTGCTGAGCTGGGGGGGGTCGTAAATGAGCAGTTCTTC	CSAELGGVVNEQFF
few	-	TRBV27	TRBJ1-6	TGTGCCAGCTCCCCCGATAGGAAACGGGATTCACCCCTCCACTTT	CASSPDRKRDSPLHF
many	-	TRBV20-1	TRBJ2-7	TGCAGTGCTAGAGAAGAGGAGGGAGGTCTCTACGAGCAGTACTTC	CSAREEEGGLYEQYF
few	TRBD1	TRBV19	TRBJ2-5	TGTGCCAGTAGTATCGGGACAGGAAGTCAAGAGACCCAGTACTTC	CASSIGTGSQETQYF
-	-	TRBV13	TRBJ1-5	TGTGCCAGCAGCTTAGGCGGGGCAGGGCGGGTTAGCAATCAGCCCCAGCATTTT	CASSLGGAGRVSNQPQHF
many	-	TRBV5-1	TRBJ1-1	TGCGCCAGCAGCCTAACTTCCGGGACAACTGAAGCTTTCTTT	CASSLTSGTTEAFF
-	TRBD2	TRBV3-1	TRBJ2-5	TGTGCCAGCAGAGACTCCGGGACTAGCGGGGAGACCCAGTACTTC	CASRDSGTSGETQYF
once	TRBD1	TRBV7-2	TRBJ2-4	TGTGCCAGCAGCTTCGGGGACAGGGGTATAAACATTCAGTACTTC	CASSFGDRGINIQYF